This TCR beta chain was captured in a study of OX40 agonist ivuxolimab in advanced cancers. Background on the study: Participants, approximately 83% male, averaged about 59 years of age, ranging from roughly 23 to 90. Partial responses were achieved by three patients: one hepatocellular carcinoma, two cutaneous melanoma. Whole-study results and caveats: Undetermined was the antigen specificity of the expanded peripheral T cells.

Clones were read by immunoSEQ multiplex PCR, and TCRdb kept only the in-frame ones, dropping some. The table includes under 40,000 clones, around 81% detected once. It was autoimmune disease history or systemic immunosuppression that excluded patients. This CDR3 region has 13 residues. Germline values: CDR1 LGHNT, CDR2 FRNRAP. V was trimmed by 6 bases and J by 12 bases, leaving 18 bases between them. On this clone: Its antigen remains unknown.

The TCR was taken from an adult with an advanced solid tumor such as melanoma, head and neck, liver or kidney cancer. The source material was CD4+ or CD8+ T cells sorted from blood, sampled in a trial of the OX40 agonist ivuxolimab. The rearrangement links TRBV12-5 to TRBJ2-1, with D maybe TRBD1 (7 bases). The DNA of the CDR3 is TGTGCTAGTGGCCGGGGGTGGCGGGACAGGCAGTTCTTC. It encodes CASGRGWRDRQFF.